This is a list of T cell receptor beta chains from one sample in a study of cytomegalovirus exposure and HLA in healthy donors. Profiled with immunoSEQ multiplex PCR; TCRdb holds only in-frame clones, not every one. The sample carries over 250,000 clones, about 66% recorded once. The sequencing input was PBMCs. The receptors derive from a female donor in good health and CMV-seronegative. Each CDR3 is given with its conserved first and last residue. The D gene is left open where the match is weak. The listing skips clone size in some rows; elsewhere it reads once, few, many or a size class.

15	TRBV6-5	TRBJ2-5	-	few	CASSPRGRGQETQYF	TGTGCCAGCAGTCCCCGGGGGAGGGGGCAAGAGACCCAGTACTTC
12	TRBV6-6	TRBJ2-1	-	-	CASSYGGNEQFF	TGTGCCAGCAGTTACGGGGGGAATGAGCAGTTCTTC
15	TRBV6-5	TRBJ2-7	TRBD2	-	CASSYLSSGSNEQYF	TGTGCCAGCAGTTACTTGTCTAGCGGGAGCAACGAGCAGTACTTC
15	TRBV7-9	TRBJ2-7	-	-	CASSLGTGSSGRTLF	TGTGCCAGCAGCTTAGGGACAGGGTCCAGCGGGAGGACCCTCTTC
15	TRBV7-9	TRBJ2-3	TRBD1	-	CASSETGAPADTQYF	TGTGCCAGCAGCGAAACAGGGGCCCCAGCAGATACGCAGTATTTT
17	TRBV5-6	TRBJ2-2	TRBD2	-	CASSGATSGRVTGELFF	TGTGCCAGCAGCGGGGCGACTAGCGGGAGGGTCACCGGGGAGCTGTTTTTT
13	TRBV6-5	TRBJ2-2	TRBD2	-	CASLAGQAGELFF	TGTGCCAGTTTAGCGGGCCAGGCCGGGGAGCTGTTTTTT
12	TRBV27	TRBJ2-1	-	once	CASSNSPNEQFF	TGTGCCAGCAGCAACTCTCCCAATGAGCAGTTCTTC
14	TRBV2	TRBJ2-5	TRBD1	-	CASRGQGAGETQYF	TGTGCCAGCAGGGGACAGGGGGCGGGAGAGACCCAGTACTTC
15	TRBV7-9	TRBJ2-7	-	few	CASSLERSRTYEQYF	TGTGCCAGCAGCTTAGAACGGTCGAGGACCTACGAGCAGTACTTC
16	TRBV5-1	TRBJ2-7	-	-	CASSREGTVGGHEQYF	TGCGCCAGCAGCCGGGAAGGGACGGTGGGAGGCCACGAGCAGTACTTC
16	TRBV11-2	TRBJ2-1	-	-	CASSLRVSTNLNEQFF	TGTGCCAGCAGCTTACGGGTGTCGACCAACCTCAATGAGCAGTTCTTC
10	TRBV20-1	TRBJ2-1	TRBD2	-	CSASGREGFF	TGCAGTGCTAGCGGGAGGGAGGGGTTCTTC
14	TRBV2	TRBJ2-1	TRBD2	-	CASRGLAAFDEQFF	TGTGCCAGCAGGGGACTAGCGGCTTTCGATGAGCAGTTCTTC
18	TRBV7-9	TRBJ1-2	TRBD1	-	CSSRRTGQGNLRDYGYTF	TGTTCCAGCAGACGGACGGGACAGGGTAATCTTAGGGACTATGGCTACACCTTC
14	TRBV7-3	TRBJ1-1	-	-	CASSLTRENTEAFF	TGTGCCAGCAGCTTAACGCGGGAGAACACTGAAGCTTTCTTT
18	TRBV7-9	TRBJ2-2	TRBD2	-	CASSFSGTSGRAPGELFF	TGTGCCAGCAGCTTCTCCGGGACTAGCGGGAGGGCCCCCGGGGAGCTGTTTTTT
16	TRBV14	TRBJ1-4	-	-	CASSSGSNYRGEKLFF	TGTGCCAGCAGCTCCGGGTCGAATTACCGGGGGGAAAAACTGTTTTTT
16	TRBV10-3	TRBJ2-6	-	-	CAIRTEGGSGANVLTF	TGTGCCATCAGGACGGAGGGCGGCTCTGGGGCCAACGTCCTGACTTTC
15	TRBV9	TRBJ1-1	-	-	CASSAEGTMNTEAFF	TGTGCCAGCAGCGCCGAGGGGACTATGAACACTGAAGCTTTCTTT
13	TRBV7-9	TRBJ2-7	TRBD2	few	CASSQWGGYEQYF	TGTGCCAGCAGCCAATGGGGGGGCTACGAGCAGTACTTC
15	TRBV7-9	TRBJ1-1	-	once	CSSSLAPGFNTEAFF	TGTTCCAGCAGCTTAGCACCAGGGTTTAACACTGAAGCTTTCTTT
15	TRBV5-1	TRBJ2-6	TRBD1	few	CASSHRDRVSPVLTF	TGCGCCAGCAGCCACCGGGACAGGGTCTCTCCGGTCCTGACTTTC
15	TRBV9	TRBJ2-5	TRBD1	-	CASSPGDRGTETQYF	TGTGCCAGCAGCCCCGGGGACAGGGGGACAGAGACCCAGTACTTC
14	TRBV6-1	TRBJ1-5	-	-	CASSERRVDQPQHF	TGTGCCAGCAGTGAACGCAGGGTGGATCAGCCCCAGCATTTT
14	TRBV11-3	TRBJ2-1	-	-	CASSGAGLYNEQFF	TGTGCCAGCAGCGGCGCGGGTCTCTACAATGAGCAGTTCTTC
15	TRBV5-6	TRBJ1-5	-	-	CASSMTGHLNQPQHF	TGTGCCAGCAGCATGACGGGACATCTCAATCAGCCCCAGCATTTT
15	TRBV2	TRBJ1-5	-	once	CASSEMGEGGQPQHF	TGTGCCAGCAGTGAAATGGGGGAGGGAGGACAGCCCCAGCATTTT
13	TRBV30	TRBJ1-2	TRBD1	few	CAWRETGFWGYTF	TGTGCCTGGAGAGAGACAGGGTTCTGGGGCTACACCTTC
16	TRBV11-3	TRBJ2-7	-	-	CASSLGMGQGLYEQYF	TGTGCCAGCAGCTTAGGAATGGGGCAGGGCCTCTACGAGCAGTACTTC
15	TRBV15	TRBJ1-3	-	-	CATSRVRQRRNTIYF	TGTGCCACCAGCAGAGTTAGACAGAGGAGAAACACCATATATTTT
15	TRBV7-9	TRBJ1-1	TRBD1	few	CASSLGDRSRTEAFF	TGTGCCAGCAGCTTAGGGGACAGAAGCCGAACTGAAGCTTTCTTT
12	TRBV6-1	TRBJ2-4	TRBD1	once	CASSGDRGKGDF	TGTGCCAGCAGTGGGGACAGGGGGAAGGGGGACTTC
12	TRBV28	TRBJ2-7	-	-	CASRGEEGEQYF	TGTGCCAGTCGAGGCGAGGAGGGCGAGCAGTACTTC
14	TRBV7-9	TRBJ2-2	TRBD2	-	CSSSPSWTSGELFF	TGTTCCAGCAGCCCGTCGTGGACTAGCGGGGAGCTGTTTTTT
16	TRBV6-1	TRBJ2-1	TRBD2	-	CASSEVLAGVGNEQFF	TGTGCCAGCAGTGAAGTCCTAGCGGGAGTGGGGAATGAGCAGTTCTTC
16	TRBV28	TRBJ2-1	-	-	CASSFVASIRDSPQFF	TGTGCCAGCAGTTTTGTTGCCTCTATCAGGGACTCCCCTCAGTTCTTC